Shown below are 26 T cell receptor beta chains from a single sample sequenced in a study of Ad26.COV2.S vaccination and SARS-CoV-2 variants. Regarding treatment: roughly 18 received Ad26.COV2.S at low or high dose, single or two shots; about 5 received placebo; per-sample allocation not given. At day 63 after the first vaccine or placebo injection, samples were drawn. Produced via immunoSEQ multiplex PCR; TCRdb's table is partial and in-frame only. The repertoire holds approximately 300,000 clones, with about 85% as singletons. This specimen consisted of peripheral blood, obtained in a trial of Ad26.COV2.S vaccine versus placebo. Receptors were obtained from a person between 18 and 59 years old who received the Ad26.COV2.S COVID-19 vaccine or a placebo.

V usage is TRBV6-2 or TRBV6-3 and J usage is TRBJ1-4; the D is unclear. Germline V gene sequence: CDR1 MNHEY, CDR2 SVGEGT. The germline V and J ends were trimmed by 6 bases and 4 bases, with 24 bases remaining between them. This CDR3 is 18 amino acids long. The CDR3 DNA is TGTGCCAGCAGCCTCCCCCCCAAGAGGTTGGACCTTAATGAAAAACTGTTTTTT. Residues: CASSLPPKRLDLNEKLFF.

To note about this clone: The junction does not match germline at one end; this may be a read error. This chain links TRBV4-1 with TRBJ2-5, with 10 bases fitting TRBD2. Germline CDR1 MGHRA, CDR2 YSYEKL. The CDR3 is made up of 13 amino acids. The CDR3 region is CASSQNRLAGMDF. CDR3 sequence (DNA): TGCGCCAGCAGCCAAAACCGACTAGCGGGCATGGACTTC.

The CDR3 spells CASSLRQGKEYF. The CDR3, as DNA: TGTGCCAGCAGCTTGCGACAGGGGAAGGAGTACTTC. V gene TRBV5-6 combines with J gene TRBJ2-7; 8 nucleotides match TRBD1. Germline values: CDR1 SGHDT, CDR2 YYEEEE. The length of the CDR3 is 12 residues. The V gene end was trimmed by 1 base and the J gene end by 11 bases; junction bases not matched to a gene: 5.

The CDR3 loop is CASSRLGENTEAFF. CDR3 nucleotides: TGTGCCAGCTCACGACTTGGAGAGAACACTGAAGCTTTCTTT. The chain has TRBV18 and TRBJ1-1; no firm D call. Trimming took off 4 bases at V and 1 base at J, with 10 bases between the two ends. CDR3 length: 14 residues. Germline values: CDR1 KGHSH, CDR2 LQKENI.

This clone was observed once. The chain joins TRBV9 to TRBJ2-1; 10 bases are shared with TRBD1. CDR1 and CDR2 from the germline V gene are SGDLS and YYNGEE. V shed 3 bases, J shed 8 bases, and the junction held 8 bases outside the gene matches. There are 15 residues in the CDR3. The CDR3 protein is CASSAPSGQGDEQFF. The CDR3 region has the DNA TGTGCCAGCAGCGCCCCCTCCGGACAGGGGGATGAGCAGTTCTTC.

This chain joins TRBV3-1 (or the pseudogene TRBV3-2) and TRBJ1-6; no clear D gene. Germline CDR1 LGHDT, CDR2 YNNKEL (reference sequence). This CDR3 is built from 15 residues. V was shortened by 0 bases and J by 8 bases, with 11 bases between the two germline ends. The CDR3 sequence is CASSQDADSYSPLHF. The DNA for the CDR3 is TGTGCCAGCAGCCAAGATGCTGACTCATATTCACCCCTCCACTTT.

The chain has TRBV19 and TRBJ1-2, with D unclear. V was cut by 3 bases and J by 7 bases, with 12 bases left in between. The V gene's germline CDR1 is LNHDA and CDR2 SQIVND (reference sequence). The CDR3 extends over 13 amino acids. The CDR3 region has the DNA TGTGCCAGTAGTATTCTGGACTCCATTGGCTACACCTTC. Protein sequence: CASSILDSIGYTF.

The CDR3 coding sequence is TGTGCCAGTAGTAACAGGGCTGCCGGGGAGCTGTTTTTT. This codes for CASSNRAAGELFF. The J gene is TRBJ2-2, the V gene TRBV19, with D tentatively TRBD1 (6 bases). V lost 4 bases and J lost 6, with 9 bases in between. Germline assignment: CDR1 LNHDA and CDR2 SQIVND (reference sequence). The CDR3 length is 13 residues.

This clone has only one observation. CDR3 residues: CASSLDSLNTEAFF. CDR3 coding DNA: TGTGCCAGCAGTCTAGACAGTCTGAACACTGAAGCTTTCTTT. The gene calls are TRBV6-5 and TRBJ1-1, with D perhaps TRBD1 (5 bases). The CDR3 length is 14 residues. Trimming cost V 5 bases and J 0 bases, with 10 bases left between them. From germline, CDR1 is MNHEY and CDR2 SVGAGI.

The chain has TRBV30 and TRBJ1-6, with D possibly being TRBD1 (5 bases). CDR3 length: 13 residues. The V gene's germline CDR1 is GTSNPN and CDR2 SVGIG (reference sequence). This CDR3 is CGQRSSYNSPLHF. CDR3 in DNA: TGTGGACAGAGGAGCTCCTATAATTCACCCCTCCACTTT.

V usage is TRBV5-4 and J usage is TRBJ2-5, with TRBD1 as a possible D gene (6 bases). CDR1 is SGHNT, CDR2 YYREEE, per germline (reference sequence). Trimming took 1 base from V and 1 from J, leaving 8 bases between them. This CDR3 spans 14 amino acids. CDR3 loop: CASSLRTVQETQYF. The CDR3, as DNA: TGTGCCAGCAGCTTGAGGACAGTCCAAGAGACCCAGTACTTC.

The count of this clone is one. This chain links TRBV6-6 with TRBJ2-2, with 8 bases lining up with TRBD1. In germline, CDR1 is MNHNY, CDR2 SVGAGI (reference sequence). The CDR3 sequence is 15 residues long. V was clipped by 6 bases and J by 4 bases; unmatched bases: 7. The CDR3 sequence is CASRSGQGGTGELFF. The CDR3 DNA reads TGTGCCAGCAGAAGCGGACAGGGAGGCACCGGGGAGCTGTTTTTT.

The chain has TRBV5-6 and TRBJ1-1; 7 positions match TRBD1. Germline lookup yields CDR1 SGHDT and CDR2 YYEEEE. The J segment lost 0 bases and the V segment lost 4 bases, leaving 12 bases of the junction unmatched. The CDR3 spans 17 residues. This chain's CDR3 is CASSLGQVDPLNTEAFF. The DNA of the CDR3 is TGTGCCAGCAGCCTTGGACAGGTTGATCCTCTGAACACTGAAGCTTTCTTT.

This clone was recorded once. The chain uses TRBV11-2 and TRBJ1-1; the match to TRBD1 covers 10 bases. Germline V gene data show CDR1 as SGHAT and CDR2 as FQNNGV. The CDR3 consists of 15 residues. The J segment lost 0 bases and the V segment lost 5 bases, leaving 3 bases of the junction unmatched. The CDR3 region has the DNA TGTGCCAGCAGCCGACAGGGGGCTATGAACACTGAAGCTTTCTTT. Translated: CASSRQGAMNTEAFF.

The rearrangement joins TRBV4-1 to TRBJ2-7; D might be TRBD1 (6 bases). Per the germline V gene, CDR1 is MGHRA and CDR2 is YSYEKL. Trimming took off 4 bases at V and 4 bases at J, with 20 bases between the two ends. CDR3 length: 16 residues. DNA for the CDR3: TGCGCCAGCAGCCGGGAAGGGGGTAACGCTATTTACGAGCAGTACTTC. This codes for CASSREGGNAIYEQYF.

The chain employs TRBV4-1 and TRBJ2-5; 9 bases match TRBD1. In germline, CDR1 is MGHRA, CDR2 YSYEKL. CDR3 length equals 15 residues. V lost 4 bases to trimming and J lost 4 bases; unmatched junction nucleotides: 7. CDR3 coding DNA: TGCGCCAGCAGCCCCGGACAGGGGCCGGGAGAGACCCAGTACTTC. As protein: CASSPGQGPGETQYF.

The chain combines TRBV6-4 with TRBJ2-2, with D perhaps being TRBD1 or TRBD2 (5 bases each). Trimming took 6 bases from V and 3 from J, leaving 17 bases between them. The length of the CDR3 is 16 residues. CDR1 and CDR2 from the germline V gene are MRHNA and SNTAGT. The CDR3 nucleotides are TGTGCCAGCAGAGCCCCGGGGCCCTTCGACACCGGGGAGCTGTTTTTT. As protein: CASRAPGPFDTGELFF.

CDR3 DNA sequence: TGTGCCAGCAGCTTAGTATCGGGCCAAGAGACCCAGTACTTC. This encodes CASSLVSGQETQYF. The chain couples TRBV7-9 to TRBJ2-5; D is unresolved. V shed 1 base and J shed 1 base, with 7 bases lying between them. CDR3 size: 14 residues. The V gene's germline CDR1 is SEHNR and CDR2 FQNEAQ (reference sequence).

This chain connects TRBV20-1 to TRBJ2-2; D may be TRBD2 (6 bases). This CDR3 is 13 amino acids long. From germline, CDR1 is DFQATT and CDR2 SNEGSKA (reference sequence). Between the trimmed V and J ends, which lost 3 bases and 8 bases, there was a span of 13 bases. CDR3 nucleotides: TGCAGTGCTAGTCATTCTGCGGGAGGGGAGCTGTTTTTT. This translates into CSASHSAGGELFF.

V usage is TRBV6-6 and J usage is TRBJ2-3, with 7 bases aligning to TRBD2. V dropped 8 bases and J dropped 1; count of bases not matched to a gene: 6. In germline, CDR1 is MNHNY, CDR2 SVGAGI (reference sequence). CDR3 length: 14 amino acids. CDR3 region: CASGVAGRTDTQYF. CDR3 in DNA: TGTGCCAGCGGGGTAGCGGGTCGCACAGATACGCAGTATTTT.

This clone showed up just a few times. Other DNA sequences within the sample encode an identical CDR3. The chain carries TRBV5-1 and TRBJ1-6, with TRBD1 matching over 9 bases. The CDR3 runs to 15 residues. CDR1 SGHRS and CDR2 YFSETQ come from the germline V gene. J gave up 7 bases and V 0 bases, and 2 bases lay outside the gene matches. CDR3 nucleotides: TGCGCCAGCAGCTTGGCGGGGACAGGGAATTCACCCCTCCACTTT. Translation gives CASSLAGTGNSPLHF.

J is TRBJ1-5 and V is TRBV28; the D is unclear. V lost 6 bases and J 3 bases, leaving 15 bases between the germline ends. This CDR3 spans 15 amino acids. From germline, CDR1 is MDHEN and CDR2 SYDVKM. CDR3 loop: CASRRGLGNNQPQHF. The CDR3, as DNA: TGTGCCAGCAGGCGCGGACTGGGAAACAATCAGCCCCAGCATTTT.

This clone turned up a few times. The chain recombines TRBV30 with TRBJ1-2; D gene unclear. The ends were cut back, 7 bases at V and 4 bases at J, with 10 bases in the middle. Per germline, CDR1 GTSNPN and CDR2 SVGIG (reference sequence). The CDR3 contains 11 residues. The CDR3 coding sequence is TGTGCCTCCAAACCGACCTATGGCTACACCTTC. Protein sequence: CASKPTYGYTF.

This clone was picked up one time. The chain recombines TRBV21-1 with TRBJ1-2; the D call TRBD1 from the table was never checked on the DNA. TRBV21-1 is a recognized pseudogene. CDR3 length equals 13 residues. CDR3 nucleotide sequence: TGTGCCAGCAGGGTTATTGGGACAGGGGGACACACCTTC. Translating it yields CASRVIGTGGHTF.

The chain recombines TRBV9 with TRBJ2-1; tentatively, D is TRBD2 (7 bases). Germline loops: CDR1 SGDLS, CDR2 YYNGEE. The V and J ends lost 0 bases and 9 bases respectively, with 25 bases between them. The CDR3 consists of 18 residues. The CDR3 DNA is TGTGCCAGCAGCGTAGGAGGCGGGGGCCCCCCGGGTCTAGCTGAGCAGTTCTTC. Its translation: CASSVGGGGPPGLAEQFF.

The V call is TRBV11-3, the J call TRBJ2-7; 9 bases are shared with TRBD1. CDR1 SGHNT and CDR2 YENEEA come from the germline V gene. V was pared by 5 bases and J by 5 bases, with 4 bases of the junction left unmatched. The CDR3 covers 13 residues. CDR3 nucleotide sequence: TGTGCCAGCAGCCTCCGGACAGGGGACGAGCAGTACTTC. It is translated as CASSLRTGDEQYF.